This TCR beta chain was observed in a study of cytomegalovirus exposure and HLA in healthy donors. J gave up 4 bases and V 6 bases, and 5 bases lay outside the gene matches. Germline assignment: CDR1 WNHNN and CDR2 SYGVQD (reference sequence). The CDR3 spans 16 residues. The PCR ran on 60 Vbeta and 13 Jbeta primers. Sequencing was performed with immunoSEQ multiplex PCR; in TCRdb, only in-frame clones are kept and a portion is missing. The data contain 130,000 or so clones, approximately 81% of them singletons. This clonotype originated in a woman aged 40 to 50 in good health and CMV-seronegative. The chain links TRBV10-1 to TRBJ2-5, with TRBD2 matching 16 bases. Sequenced input: PBMCs. CDR3 amino acids: CASSPGLAGGTETQYF. DNA for the CDR3: TGCGCCAGCAGCCCGGGACTAGCGGGGGGGACAGAGACCCAGTACTTC.